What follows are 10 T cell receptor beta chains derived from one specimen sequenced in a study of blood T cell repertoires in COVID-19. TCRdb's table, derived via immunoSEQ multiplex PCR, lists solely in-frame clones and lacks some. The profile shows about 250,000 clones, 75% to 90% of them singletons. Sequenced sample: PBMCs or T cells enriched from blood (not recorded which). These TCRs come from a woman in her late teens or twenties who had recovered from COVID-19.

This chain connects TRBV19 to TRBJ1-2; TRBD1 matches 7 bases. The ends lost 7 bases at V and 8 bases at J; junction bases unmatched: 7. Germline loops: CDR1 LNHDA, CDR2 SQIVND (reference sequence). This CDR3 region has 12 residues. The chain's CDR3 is CASTATGIGYTF. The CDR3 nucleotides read TGTGCCAGTACCGCGACAGGGATCGGCTACACCTTC.

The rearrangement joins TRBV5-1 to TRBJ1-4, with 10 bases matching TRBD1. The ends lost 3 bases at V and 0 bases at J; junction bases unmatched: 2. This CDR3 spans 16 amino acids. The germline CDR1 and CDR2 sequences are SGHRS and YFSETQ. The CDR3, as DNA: TGCGCCAGCAGCTACGGACAGGGGGCAACTAATGAAAAACTGTTTTTT. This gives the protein CASSYGQGATNEKLFF. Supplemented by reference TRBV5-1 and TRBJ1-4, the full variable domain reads KAGVTQTPRYLIKTRGQQVTLSCSPISGHRSVSWYQQTPGQGLQFLFEYFSETQRNKGNFPGRFSGRQFSNSRSEMNVSTLELGDSALYLCASSYGQGATNEKLFFGSGTQLSVL.

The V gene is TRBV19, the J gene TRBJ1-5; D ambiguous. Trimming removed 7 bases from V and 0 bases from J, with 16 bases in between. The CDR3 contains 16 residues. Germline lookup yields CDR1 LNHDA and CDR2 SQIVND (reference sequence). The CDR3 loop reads CASTPTGLYSNQPQHF. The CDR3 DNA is TGTGCCAGTACCCCAACGGGGTTATATAGCAATCAGCCCCAGCATTTT.

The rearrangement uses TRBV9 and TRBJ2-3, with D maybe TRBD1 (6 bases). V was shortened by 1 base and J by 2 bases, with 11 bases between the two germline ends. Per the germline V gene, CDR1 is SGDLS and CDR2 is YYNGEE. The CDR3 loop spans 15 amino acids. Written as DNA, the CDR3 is TGTGCCAGCAGCGTATTAAGGGACAACACAGATACGCAGTATTTT. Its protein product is CASSVLRDNTDTQYF.

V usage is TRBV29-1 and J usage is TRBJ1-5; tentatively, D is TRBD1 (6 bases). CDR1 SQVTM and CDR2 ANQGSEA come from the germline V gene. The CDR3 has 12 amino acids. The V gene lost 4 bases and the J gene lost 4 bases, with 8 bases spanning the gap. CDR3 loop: CSVGTGNQPQHF. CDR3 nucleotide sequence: TGCAGCGTTGGTACAGGGAATCAGCCCCAGCATTTT.

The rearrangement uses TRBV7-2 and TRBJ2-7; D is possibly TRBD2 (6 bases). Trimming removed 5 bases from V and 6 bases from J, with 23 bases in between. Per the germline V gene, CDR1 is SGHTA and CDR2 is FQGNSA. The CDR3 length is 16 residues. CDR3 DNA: TGTGCCAGCAGCCTTCTGGTGATGGGAGGAGAGGGCGAGCAGTACTTC. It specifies CASSLLVMGGEGEQYF.

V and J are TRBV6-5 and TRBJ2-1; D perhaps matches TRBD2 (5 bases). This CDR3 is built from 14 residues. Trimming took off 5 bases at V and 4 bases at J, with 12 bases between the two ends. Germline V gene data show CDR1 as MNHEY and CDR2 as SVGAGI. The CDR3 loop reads CASSPPGSYNEQFF. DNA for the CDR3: TGTGCCAGCAGTCCCCCGGGGTCTTACAATGAGCAGTTCTTC.

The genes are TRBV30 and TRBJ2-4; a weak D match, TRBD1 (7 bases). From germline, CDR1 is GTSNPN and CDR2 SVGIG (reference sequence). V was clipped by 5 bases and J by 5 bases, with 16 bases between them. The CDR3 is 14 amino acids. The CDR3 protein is CAWDREDMENIQYF. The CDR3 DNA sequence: TGTGCCTGGGACAGGGAGGATATGGAAAACATTCAGTACTTC.

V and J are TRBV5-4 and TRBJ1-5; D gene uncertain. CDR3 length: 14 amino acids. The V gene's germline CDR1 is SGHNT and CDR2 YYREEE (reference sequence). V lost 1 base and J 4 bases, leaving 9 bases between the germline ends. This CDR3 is CASSLSGSNQPQHF. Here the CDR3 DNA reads TGTGCCAGCAGCTTGAGCGGAAGTAATCAGCCCCAGCATTTT.

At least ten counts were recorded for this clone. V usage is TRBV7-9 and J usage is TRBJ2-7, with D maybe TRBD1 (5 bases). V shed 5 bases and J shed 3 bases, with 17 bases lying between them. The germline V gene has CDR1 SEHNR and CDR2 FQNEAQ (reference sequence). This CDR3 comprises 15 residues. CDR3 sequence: CASSPSGGALYEQYF. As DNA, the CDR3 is TGTGCCAGCAGCCCATCGGGTGGGGCACTCTACGAGCAGTACTTC. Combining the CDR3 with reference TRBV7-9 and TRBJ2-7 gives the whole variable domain DTGVSQNPRHKITKRGQNVTFRCDPISEHNRLYWYRQTLGQGPEFLTYFQNEAQLEKSRLLSDRFSAERPKGSFSTLEIQRTEQGDSAMYLCASSPSGGALYEQYFGPGTRLTVT.